Sequencing of this T cell receptor beta chain was carried out in a study of blood T cell repertoires in COVID-19. At the level of the study: Samples representing acute and convalescent COVID-19 were sourced from the United States, Italy and Spain.

Recovery meant two consecutive negative NP/OP PCR tests, professional clearance, or resolved symptoms. The CDR3 contains 14 residues. Between the trimmed V and J ends, which lost 1 base and 3 bases, there was a span of 11 bases. CDR1 SGHRS and CDR2 YFSETQ come from the germline V gene. Authors' data handling: Reference gene primer amplification gave estimated nucleated cell counts. Profiled with immunoSEQ multiplex PCR; TCRdb holds only in-frame clones, not every one. V, J and clone size are taken as reported in that table, and D and trimming were inferred from the DNA itself. The sample has around 170,000 clones; roughly 80% are singletons.

The sequenced sample consisted of PBMCs or T cells enriched from blood (not recorded which). The rearrangement uses TRBV5-1 and TRBJ2-7, with unresolved D. This TCR derives from a man aged 45-60 years who had recovered from COVID-19. CDR3 nucleotides: TGCGCCAGCAGCTTGTCATCAGTTAACTACGAGCAGTACTTC. This translates into CASSLSSVNYEQYF.